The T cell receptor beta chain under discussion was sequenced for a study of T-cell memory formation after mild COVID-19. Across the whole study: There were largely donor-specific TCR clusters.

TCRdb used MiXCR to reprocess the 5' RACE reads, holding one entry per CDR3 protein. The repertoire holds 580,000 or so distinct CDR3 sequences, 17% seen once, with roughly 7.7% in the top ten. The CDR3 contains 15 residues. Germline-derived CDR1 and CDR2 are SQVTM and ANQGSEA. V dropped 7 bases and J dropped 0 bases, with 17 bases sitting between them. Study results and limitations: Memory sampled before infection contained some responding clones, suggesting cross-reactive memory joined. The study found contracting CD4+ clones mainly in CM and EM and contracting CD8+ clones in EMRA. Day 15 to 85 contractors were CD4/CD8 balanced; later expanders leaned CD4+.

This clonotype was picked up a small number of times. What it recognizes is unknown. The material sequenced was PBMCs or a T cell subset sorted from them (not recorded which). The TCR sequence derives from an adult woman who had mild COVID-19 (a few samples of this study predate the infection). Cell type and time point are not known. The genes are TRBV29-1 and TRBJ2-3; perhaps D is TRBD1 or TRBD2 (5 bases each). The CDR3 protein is CSGLGTATSTDTQYF. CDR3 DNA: TGCAGCGGGCTCGGGACGGCTACTAGCACAGATACGCAGTATTTT.